The clone carrying this T cell receptor (beta chain) was observed many times. The sample originates from a study of T cells in Graves' hyperthyroidism and ophthalmopathy. CDR1 and CDR2 (germline): SGHTA, FQGNSA. Unmatched junction bases numbered 7, after V lost 4 bases and J lost 8 bases. The CDR3 totals 14 residues. RNA transcripts gave rise to amplified TCR beta CDR3 regions. Primed by the HTBI set, a first-round RT-PCR was run on the TCR CDR3. Via MiXCR, TCRdb re-called the multiplex PCR reads, giving one row per CDR3 protein. The repertoire includes about 200,000 distinct CDR3 sequences, approximately 20% of them detected once, and just under 45% sits in the top ten.

The chain uses TRBV7-2 and TRBJ2-1, with 8 positions matching TRBD1. Sequences were obtained from blood. The TCR originated in a middle-aged man with Graves' hyperthyroidism. The CDR3 DNA follows: TGTGCCAGCAGCTCCCTCAGGGGGCTGGATGAGCAGTTCTTC. Its protein product is CASSSLRGLDEQFF.